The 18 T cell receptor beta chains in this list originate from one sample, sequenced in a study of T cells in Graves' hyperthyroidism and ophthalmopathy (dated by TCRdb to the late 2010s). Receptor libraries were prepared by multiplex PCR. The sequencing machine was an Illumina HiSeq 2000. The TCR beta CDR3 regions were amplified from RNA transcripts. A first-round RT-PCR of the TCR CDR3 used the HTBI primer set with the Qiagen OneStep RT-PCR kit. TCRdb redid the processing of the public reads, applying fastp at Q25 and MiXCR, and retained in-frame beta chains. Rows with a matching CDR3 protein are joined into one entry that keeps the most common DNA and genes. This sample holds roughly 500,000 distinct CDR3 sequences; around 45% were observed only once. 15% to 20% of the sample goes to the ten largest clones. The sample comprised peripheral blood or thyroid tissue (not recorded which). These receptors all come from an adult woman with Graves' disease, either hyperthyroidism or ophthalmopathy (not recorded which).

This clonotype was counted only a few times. The CDR3 DNA reads TGTGCCATCAGGGAGGGACCTAGCAAGGAGACCCAGTACTTC. Residues: CAIREGPSKETQYF. The rearrangement links TRBV10-3 to TRBJ2-5; possibly TRBD2 for D (6 bases). Per the germline V gene, CDR1 is ENHRY and CDR2 is SYGVKD. The ends were cut back, 6 bases at V and 5 bases at J, with 16 bases in the middle. The CDR3 length is 14 residues.

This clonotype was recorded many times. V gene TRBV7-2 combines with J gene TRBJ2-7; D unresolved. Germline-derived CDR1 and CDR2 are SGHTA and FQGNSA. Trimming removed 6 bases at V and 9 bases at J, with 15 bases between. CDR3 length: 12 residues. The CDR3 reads CASRLSGPRQYF. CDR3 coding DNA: TGTGCCAGCAGATTGTCCGGGCCAAGGCAGTACTTC.

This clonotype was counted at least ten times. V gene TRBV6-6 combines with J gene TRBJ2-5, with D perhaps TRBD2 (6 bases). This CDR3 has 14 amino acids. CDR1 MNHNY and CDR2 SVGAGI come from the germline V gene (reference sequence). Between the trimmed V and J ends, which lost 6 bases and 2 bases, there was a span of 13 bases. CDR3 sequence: CASSRGTHQETQYF. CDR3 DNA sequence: TGTGCCAGCAGCCGGGGGACGCATCAAGAGACCCAGTACTTC.

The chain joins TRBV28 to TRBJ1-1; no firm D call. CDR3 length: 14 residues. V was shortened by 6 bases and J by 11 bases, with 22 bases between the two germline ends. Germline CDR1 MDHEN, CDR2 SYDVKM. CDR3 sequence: CASRRDMGRQSAFF. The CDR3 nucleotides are TGTGCCAGCAGGCGCGATATGGGTCGTCAGTCGGCTTTCTTT.

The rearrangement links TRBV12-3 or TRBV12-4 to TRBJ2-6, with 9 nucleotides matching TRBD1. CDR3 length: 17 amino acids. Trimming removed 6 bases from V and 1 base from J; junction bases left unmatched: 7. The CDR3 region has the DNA TGTGCCAGCAGCTCAGCCGGGACAGGGTCTGGGGCCAACGTCCTGACTTTC. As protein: CASSSAGTGSGANVLTF.

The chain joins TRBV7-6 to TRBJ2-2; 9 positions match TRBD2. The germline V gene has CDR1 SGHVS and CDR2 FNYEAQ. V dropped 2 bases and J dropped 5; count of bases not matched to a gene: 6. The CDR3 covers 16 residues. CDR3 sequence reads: CASSLRLAGMTGELFF. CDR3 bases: TGTGCCAGCAGCTTACGCCTAGCGGGAATGACCGGGGAGCTGTTTTTT.

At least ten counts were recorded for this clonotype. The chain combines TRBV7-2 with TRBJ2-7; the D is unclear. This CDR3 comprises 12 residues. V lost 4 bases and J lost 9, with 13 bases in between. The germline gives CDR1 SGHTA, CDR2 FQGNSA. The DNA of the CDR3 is TGTGCCAGCAGCTCCGGTTTCAGGAGGCAGTACTTC. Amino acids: CASSSGFRRQYF.

In DNA, the CDR3 is TGTGCCAGCAGCGTAGATGGGACGGCCGATCAGCCCCAGCATTTT. Protein sequence: CASSVDGTADQPQHF. This rearrangement joins TRBV9 to TRBJ1-5; tentative D call: TRBD1 (5 bases). This CDR3 is built from 15 residues. V lost 0 bases to trimming and J lost 5 bases, with 12 bases between them. The germline V gene encodes CDR1 SGDLS and CDR2 YYNGEE. The variable domain in full, with the rest retrieved from reference TRBV9 and TRBJ1-5, is DSGVTQTPKHLITATGQRVTLRCSPRSGDLSVYWYQQSLDQGLQFLIQYYNGEERAKGNILERFSAQQFPDLHSELNLSSLELGDSALYFCASSVDGTADQPQHFGDGTRLSIL.

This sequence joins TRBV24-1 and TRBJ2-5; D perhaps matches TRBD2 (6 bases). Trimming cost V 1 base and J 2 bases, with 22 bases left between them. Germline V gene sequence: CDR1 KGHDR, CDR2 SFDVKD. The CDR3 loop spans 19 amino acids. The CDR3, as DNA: TGTGCCACCAGTGATTTCCCTAGCGCGGGACGGAGGATGCAAGAGACCCAGTACTTC. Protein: CATSDFPSAGRRMQETQYF.

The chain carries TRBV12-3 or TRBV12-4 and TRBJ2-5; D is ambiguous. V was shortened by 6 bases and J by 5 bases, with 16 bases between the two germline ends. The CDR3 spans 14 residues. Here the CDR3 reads CASSNAGVLETQYF. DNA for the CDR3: TGTGCCAGCAGCAACGCAGGAGTCCTGGAGACCCAGTACTTC.

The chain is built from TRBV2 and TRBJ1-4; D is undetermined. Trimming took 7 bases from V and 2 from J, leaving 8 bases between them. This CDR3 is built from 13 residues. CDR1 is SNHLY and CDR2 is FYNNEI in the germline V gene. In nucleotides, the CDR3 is TGTGCCAGCACCGCGGAGACTAATGAAAAACTGTTTTTT. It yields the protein CASTAETNEKLFF. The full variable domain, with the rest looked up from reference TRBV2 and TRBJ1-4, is EPEVTQTPSHQVTQMGQEVILRCVPISNHLYFYWYRQILGQKVEFLVSFYNNEISEKSEIFDDQFSVERPDGSNFTLKIRSTKLEDSAMYFCASTAETNEKLFFGSGTQLSVL.

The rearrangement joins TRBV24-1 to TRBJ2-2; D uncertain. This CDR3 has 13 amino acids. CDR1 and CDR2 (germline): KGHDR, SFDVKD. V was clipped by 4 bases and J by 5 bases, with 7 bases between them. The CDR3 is CATSEGITGELFF. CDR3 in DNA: TGTGCCACCAGTGAAGGAATTACCGGGGAGCTGTTTTTT.

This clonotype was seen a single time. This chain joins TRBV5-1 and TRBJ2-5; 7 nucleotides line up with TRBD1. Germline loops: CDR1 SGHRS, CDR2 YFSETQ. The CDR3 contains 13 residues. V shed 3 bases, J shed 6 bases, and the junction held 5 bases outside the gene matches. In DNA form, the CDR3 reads TGCGCCAGCAGCTCAGGGGGAGAGCAGACCCAGTACTTC. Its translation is CASSSGGEQTQYF.

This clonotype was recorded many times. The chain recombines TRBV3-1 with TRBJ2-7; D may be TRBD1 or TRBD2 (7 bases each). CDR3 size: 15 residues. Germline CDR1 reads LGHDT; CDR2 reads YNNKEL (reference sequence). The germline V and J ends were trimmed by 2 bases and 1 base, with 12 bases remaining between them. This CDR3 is CASSQHRGGSYEQYF. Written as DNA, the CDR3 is TGTGCCAGCAGCCAACACAGGGGAGGGTCCTACGAGCAGTACTTC.

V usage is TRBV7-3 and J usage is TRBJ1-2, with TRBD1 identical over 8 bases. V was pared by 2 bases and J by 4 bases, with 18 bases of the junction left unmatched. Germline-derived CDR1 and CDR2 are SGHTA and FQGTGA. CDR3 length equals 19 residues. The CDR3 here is CASSLGGGTGGRSSYGYTF. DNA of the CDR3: TGTGCCAGCAGCTTAGGGGGGGGGACAGGCGGACGATCAAGCTATGGCTACACCTTC.

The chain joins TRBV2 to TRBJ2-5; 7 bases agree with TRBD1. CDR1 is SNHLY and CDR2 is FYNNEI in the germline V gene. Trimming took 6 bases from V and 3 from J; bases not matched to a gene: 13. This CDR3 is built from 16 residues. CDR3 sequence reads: CASSLQGNGTEETQYF. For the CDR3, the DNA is TGTGCCAGCAGCCTACAAGGGAATGGGACAGAAGAGACCCAGTACTTC.

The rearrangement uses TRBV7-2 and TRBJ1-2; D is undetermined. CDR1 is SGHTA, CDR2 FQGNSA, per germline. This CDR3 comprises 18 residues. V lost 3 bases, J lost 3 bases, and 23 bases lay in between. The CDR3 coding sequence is TGTGCCAGCAGCTTCTGGACTTCAGCGTCACCCCTCCACTATGGCTACACCTTC. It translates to CASSFWTSASPLHYGYTF.

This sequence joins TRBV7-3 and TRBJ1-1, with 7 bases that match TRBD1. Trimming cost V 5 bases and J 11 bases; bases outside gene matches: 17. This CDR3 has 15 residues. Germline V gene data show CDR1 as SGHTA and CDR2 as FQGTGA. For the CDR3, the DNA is TGTGCCAGCAGCGAGGGGGCGGGAGTCTATGGCTCCGCTTTCTTT. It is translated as CASSEGAGVYGSAFF.